This T cell receptor (beta chain) originates from a study of blood T cell repertoires in COVID-19. Study at large: The study drew acute and convalescent COVID-19 samples from the United States, Italy and Spain. T cells, B-cell-depleted T cells, or PBMCs provided the cDNA or gDNA that served as material.

Participants were aged roughly 18 to 100 years from 20 to 30 US areas. This clone was detected only once. Per the germline V gene, CDR1 is MNHEY and CDR2 is SVGEGT. The CDR3 covers 14 residues. J lost 4 bases, V lost 4 bases, and 2 bases had no gene match. In the original analysis: Reference gene primer amplification gave estimated nucleated cell counts. The protocol was immunoSEQ multiplex PCR, while the TCRdb copy is restricted to in-frame clones and leaves out a portion. V and J calls and clone size are given by that table; D and trimming were obtained from the DNA. The repertoire consists of about 170,000 clones, with roughly 84% occurring once and the leading ten covering roughly 15%.

The sample consisted of PBMCs or T cells enriched from blood (not recorded which). The sequence came from a man aged 50-60 years who had recovered from COVID-19. This chain links TRBV6-2 or TRBV6-3 with TRBJ2-7; 12 bases match TRBD1. CDR3 sequence reads: CASSWGQGAYEQYF. The CDR3 DNA is TGTGCCAGCAGTTGGGGACAGGGGGCGTACGAGCAGTACTTC.